The rows below give T cell receptor beta chains drawn from one sample of a study of PD-L1 blockade in urothelial cancer. TCRdb's table, derived via immunoSEQ multiplex PCR, lists solely in-frame clones and lacks some. Of about 43,000 clones in the sample, around 81% were seen once. The sample was PBMCs, taken around atezolizumab (anti-PD-L1) treatment. The receptors shown here come from a man in his sixties with urothelial cancer. Each CDR3 is given with its conserved first and last residue.

TRBV7-2 | CASSPSISGNTIYF
TRBV19 | CASSRQGGDYGYTF
TRBV14 | CASSSFGGSAEAFF
TRBV7-9 | CASSQGQGSSYEQYF
TRBV11-1 | CASSAGTTDNYGYTF
TRBV5-4 | CASSPGTSGSLNEQFF
TRBV27 | CASSAKLAGHLSSYNEQFF
TRBV13 | CASRGKSGVSGRETQYF
TRBV28 | CATRVGGNSYEQYF
TRBV7-9 | CASSQGFRDTQYF
TRBV28 | CASSSSGGESYEQYF
TRBV28 | CASSFTGGYTF
TRBV28 | CASCDGWELAGGGEQFF
TRBV6-5 | CVSTSGTSGDREQYF
TRBV19 | CASSIGGGKNTEAFF
TRBV28 | CASSGSGSQLNEQFF
TRBV6-6 | CASSLTDYGYTF
TRBV25-1 | CASSFLQETQYF
TRBV6-5 | CASSYLGQGGTEAFF
TRBV5-1 | CASSLGQGFEQYF
TRBV6-6 | CASRPTGGSTDTQYF
TRBV19 | CASSIILRVGRYNEQFF
TRBV5-4 | CASSLVSSVPTDTQYF
TRBV6-6 | CASSSEQGEAGELFF
TRBV5-5 | CASSLEGTGGPQFF
TRBV18 | CASSPDRQGGSPLHF
TRBV6-5 | CASSQRQGLNQPQHF
TRBV18 | CASSGQQNEKLFF
TRBV7-2 | CASSPRTGDTGELFF
TRBV7-2 | CASSPSGGQEAFF
TRBV20-1 | CSARTEETQYF
TRBV2 | CASSEALPGEGEQFF
TRBV7-9 | CVSSSNVLLAGELFF
TRBV5-4 | CASSRGTGTSLIDTQYF
TRBV27 | CASSTAGTGGRNTIYF